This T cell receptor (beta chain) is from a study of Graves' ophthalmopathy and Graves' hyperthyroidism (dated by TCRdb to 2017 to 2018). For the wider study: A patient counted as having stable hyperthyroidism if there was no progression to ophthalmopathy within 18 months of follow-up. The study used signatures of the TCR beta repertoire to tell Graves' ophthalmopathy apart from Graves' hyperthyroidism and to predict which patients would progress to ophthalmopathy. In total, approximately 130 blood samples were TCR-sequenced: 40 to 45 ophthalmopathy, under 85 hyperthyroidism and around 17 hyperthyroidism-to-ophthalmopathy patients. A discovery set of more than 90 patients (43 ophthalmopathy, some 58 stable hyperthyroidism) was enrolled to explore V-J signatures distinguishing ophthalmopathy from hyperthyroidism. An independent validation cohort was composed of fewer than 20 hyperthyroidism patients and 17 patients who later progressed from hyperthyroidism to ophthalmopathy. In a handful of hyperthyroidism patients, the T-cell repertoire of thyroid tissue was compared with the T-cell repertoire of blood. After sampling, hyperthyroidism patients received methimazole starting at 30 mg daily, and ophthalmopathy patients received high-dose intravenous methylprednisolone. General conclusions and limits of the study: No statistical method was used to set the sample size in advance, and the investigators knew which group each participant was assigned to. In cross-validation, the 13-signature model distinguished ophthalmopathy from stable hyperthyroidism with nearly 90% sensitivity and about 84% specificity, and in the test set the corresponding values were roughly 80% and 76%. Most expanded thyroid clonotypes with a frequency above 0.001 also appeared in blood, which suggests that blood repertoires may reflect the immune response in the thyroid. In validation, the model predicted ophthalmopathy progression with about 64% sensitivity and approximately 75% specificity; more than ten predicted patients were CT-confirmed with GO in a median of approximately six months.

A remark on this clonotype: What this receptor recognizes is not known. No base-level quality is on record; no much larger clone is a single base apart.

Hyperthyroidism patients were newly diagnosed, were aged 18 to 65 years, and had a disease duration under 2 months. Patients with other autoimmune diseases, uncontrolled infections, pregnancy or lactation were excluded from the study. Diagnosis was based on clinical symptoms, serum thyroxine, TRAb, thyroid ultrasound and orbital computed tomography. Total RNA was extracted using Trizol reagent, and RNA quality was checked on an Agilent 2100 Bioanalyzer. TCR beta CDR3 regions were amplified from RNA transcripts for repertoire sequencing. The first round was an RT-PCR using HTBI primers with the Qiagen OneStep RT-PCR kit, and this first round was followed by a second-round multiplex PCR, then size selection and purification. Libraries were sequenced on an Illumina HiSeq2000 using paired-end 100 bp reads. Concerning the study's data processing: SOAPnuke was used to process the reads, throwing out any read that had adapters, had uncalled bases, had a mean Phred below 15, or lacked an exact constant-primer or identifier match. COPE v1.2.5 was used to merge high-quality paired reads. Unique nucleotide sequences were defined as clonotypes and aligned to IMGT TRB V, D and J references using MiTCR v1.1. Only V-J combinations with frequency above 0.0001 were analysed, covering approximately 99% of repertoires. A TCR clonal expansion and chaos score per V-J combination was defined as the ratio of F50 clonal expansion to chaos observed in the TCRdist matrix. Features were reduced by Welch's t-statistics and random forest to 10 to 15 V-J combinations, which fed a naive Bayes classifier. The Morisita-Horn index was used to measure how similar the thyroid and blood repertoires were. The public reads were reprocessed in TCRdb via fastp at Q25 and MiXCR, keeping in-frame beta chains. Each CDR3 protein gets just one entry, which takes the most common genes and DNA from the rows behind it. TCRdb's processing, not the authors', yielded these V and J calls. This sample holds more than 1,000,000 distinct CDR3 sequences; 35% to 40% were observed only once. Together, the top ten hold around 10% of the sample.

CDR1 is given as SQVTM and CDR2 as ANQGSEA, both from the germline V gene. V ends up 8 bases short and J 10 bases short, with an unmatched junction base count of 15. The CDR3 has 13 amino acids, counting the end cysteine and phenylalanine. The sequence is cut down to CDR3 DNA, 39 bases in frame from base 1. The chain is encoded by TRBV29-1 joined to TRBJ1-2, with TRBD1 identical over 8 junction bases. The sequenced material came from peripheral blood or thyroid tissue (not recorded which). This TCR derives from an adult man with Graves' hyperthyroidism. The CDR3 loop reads CSSYGEQGAIYTF. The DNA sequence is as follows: TGCAGCTCTTACGGGGAGCAGGGGGCTATCTACACCTTC.